These T cell receptor beta chains were read from a single sample in a study of PD-L1 blockade in urothelial cancer. Clones were read by immunoSEQ multiplex PCR, and TCRdb kept only the in-frame ones, dropping some. The sample holds about 110,000 clones; approximately 85% are singletons and the top ten take more than 2%. The sequencing here drew on PBMCs, taken around atezolizumab (anti-PD-L1) treatment. The receptor source for this set is a man aged 50 or older with urothelial cancer. The CDR3 runs from the conserved cysteine through the conserved F or W. D genes are given only for firm matches.

>.|TRBV2
CASSTDKYSYEQYF
>TRBD1|TRBV28
CASSLWGQSRSGNTIYF
>.|TRBV19
CASSINRGGGEQFF
>.|TRBV11-2
CASSLDPVRTAISLEYF
>.|TRBV7-9
CASRLGAQETQYF
>.|TRBV6-1
CASSEAGGKGNNEQFF
>.|TRBV9
CASSVGPDSEKLFF
>.|TRBV5-1
CASSLSGQNQPQHF
>TRBD1|TRBV18
CASSPLQGANTDTQYF
>TRBD1|TRBV29-1
CSGYTGGAHYGYTF
>.|TRBV5-1
CASSRGGLYEQYF
>TRBD1|TRBV28
CASTTRLTGVLTEAFF
>TRBD1|TRBV28
CAIRSDRVDNEQFF
>.|TRBV2
CASRPYGGPNTGELFF
>.|TRBV30
CAWTPDWSSYEQYF
>.|TRBV30
CAWSRGDEKLFF
>.|TRBV9
CASSAGSTPGEQFF
>TRBD2|TRBV2
CASRATLLAGVRNEQFF
>TRBD2|TRBV5-1
CASSQTSGSNYEQYF
>TRBD2|TRBV27
CASSIQAGGVGTQYF
>TRBD2|TRBV28
CASSPSGRSYEQYF
>.|TRBV10-3
CAISEERGYEQYF
>.|TRBV18
CASSRITRNTGELFF
>.|TRBV19
CASTTRGGIITEAFF
>.|TRBV6-5
CASSFRSGRTGGYTF
>.|TRBV6-6
CASSQGSLGSPLHF
>.|TRBV25-1
CASSDPQAYNEQFF
>.|TRBV7-2
CASSFYASEGEQYF
>TRBD2|TRBV7-9
CASSSATSGVEQYF
>TRBD2|TRBV27
CASSLMGLAGGEQFF
>.|TRBV7-2
CASSPQTGRSYNEQFF
>TRBD2|TRBV11-2
CAILGTSGNNEQFF
>.|TRBV28
CASGGNQPQHF
>TRBD1|TRBV2
CASITGDRGRGYQETQYF
>TRBD1|TRBV18
CASSPDRVGHNNSPLHF
>.|TRBV2
CASRRQRTETETQYF
>TRBD2|TRBV9
CASSVTSGPYNEQFF
>TRBD1|TRBV11-1
CASSAGGTNEKLFF
>.|TRBV5-6
CASGGLYEQYF
>TRBD1|TRBV11-3
CASSSRDRGDTGELFF
>.|TRBV25-1
CASSAQVNNSPLHF
>.|TRBV4-1
CASSPRGGATEAFF
>TRBD2|TRBV25-1
CASSDSPGGTNTYEQYF
>.|TRBV6-5
CASSPTGFGETQYF
>.|TRBV7-9
CASSGRVRQETQYF
>TRBD2|TRBV27
CASSLGSSGSYEQYF
>TRBD1|TRBV10-3
CAISEEGQGARNIQYF
>.|TRBV7-9
CASSLAGPYEQYF
>TRBD2|TRBV5-3
CARSLACGRNTGELFF
>.|TRBV28
CASSPRNRVPTEAFF